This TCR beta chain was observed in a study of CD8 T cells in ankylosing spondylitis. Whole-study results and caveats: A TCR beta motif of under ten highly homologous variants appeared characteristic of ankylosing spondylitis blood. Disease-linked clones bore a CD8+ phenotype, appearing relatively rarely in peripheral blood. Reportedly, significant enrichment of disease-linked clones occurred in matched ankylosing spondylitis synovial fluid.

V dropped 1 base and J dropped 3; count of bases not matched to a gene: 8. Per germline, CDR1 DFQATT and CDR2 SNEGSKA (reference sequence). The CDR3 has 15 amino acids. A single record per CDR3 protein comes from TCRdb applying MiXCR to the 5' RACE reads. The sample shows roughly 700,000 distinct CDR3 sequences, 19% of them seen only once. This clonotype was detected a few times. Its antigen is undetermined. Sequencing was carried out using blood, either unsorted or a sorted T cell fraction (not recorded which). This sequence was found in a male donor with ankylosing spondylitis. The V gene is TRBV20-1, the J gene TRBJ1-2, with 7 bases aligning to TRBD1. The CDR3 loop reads CSARGQGGDHYGYTF. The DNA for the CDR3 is TGCAGTGCTAGAGGACAGGGAGGGGACCACTATGGCTACACCTTC.